Presented here are 18 T cell receptor beta chains from one specimen sequenced in a study of cytomegalovirus exposure and HLA in healthy donors. The PCR employed 60 Vbeta primers together with 13 Jbeta primers. Clones were read by immunoSEQ multiplex PCR, and TCRdb kept only the in-frame ones, dropping some. This table holds roughly 100,000 clones, under 85% found once. Sequencing input: PBMCs. All receptors come from a man under 40 in good health and CMV-seronegative.

The chain employs TRBV6-5 and TRBJ1-3; a possible D gene is TRBD1 (6 bases). With 5 bases removed from V and 0 bases from J, the gap between germline ends came to 11 bases. The CDR3 runs 15 residues. CDR1 and CDR2 (germline): MNHEY, SVGAGI. CDR3 in amino acids: CASSRTGSSGNTIYF. Written as DNA, the CDR3 is TGTGCCAGCAGTCGCACAGGGAGCTCTGGAAACACCATATATTTT.

This chain uses TRBV9 with TRBJ1-2; TRBD1 aligns across 8 bases. V lost 4 bases to trimming and J lost 8 bases; unmatched junction nucleotides: 10. This CDR3 is built from 14 residues. Germline V gene lookup returns CDR1 SGDLS and CDR2 YYNGEE. In DNA form, the CDR3 reads TGTGCCAGCAGCTTCGGCGCACAGGGGGGGGGCTACACCTTC. It is translated as CASSFGAQGGGYTF.

This clone occurred a few times. J is TRBJ1-2 and V is TRBV7-9; possible D gene TRBD1, 6 bases. CDR1 SEHNR and CDR2 FQNEAQ come from the germline V gene (reference sequence). Trimming removed 5 bases at V and 6 bases at J, with 16 bases between. The CDR3 runs to 14 residues. The CDR3 region has the DNA TGTGCCAGCAGCGTAGGACAGCTTGGTGATGGCTACACCTTC. Translation: CASSVGQLGDGYTF.

V is TRBV7-2 and J is TRBJ1-6; a possible D gene is TRBD1 (6 bases). Between the trimmed V and J ends, which lost 5 bases and 0 bases, there was a span of 14 bases. This CDR3 is 17 amino acids long. Germline loops: CDR1 SGHTA, CDR2 FQGNSA. The CDR3 loop is CASSRSGASSYNSPLHF. The CDR3, as DNA: TGTGCCAGCAGCCGTTCAGGGGCCAGCTCCTATAATTCACCCCTCCACTTT. The full variable domain, completed using reference TRBV7-2 and TRBJ1-6, is GAGVSQSPSNKVTEKGKDVELRCDPISGHTALYWYRQSLGQGLEFLIYFQGNSAPDKSGLPSDRFSAERTGGSVSTLTIQRTQQEDSAVYLCASSRSGASSYNSPLHFGNGTRLTVT.

This chain connects TRBV2 to TRBJ2-3, with 7 bases fitting TRBD2. J was trimmed by 5 bases and V by 8 bases; bases with no gene match: 7. This CDR3 is built from 13 residues. CDR1 and CDR2 from the germline V gene are SNHLY and FYNNEI. CDR3 amino acids: CASELAGGDTQYF. The CDR3, as DNA: TGTGCCAGCGAATTAGCGGGTGGAGATACGCAGTATTTT.

The gene calls are TRBV9 and TRBJ2-3, with 9 bases aligning to TRBD2. The V gene's germline CDR1 is SGDLS and CDR2 YYNGEE. This CDR3 spans 16 amino acids. The V gene end was trimmed by 3 bases and the J gene end by 1 base; junction bases not matched to a gene: 6. The CDR3 DNA reads as TGTGCCAGCAGCGCAGAAGCGGGGGGACGCACAGATACGCAGTATTTT. Protein product: CASSAEAGGRTDTQYF.

The chain recombines TRBV9 with TRBJ2-6; D may be TRBD1 (6 bases). Trimming pared 6 bases from V and 4 bases from J, leaving 14 bases between. CDR1 and CDR2 (germline): SGDLS, YYNGEE. CDR3 length equals 15 residues. The CDR3 sequence is CASTLGAPGANVLTF. The CDR3 region has the DNA TGTGCCAGCACCCTGGGGGCGCCCGGGGCCAACGTCCTGACTTTC.

This clone has just a few counts. The rearrangement uses TRBV19 and TRBJ1-2; D call uncertain. The CDR3 length is 13 residues. Trimming left V 5 bases short and J 8 bases short, with 15 bases between. CDR1 is LNHDA and CDR2 is SQIVND in the germline V gene (reference sequence). The CDR3 protein is CASSLVHGEGYTF. Here the CDR3 DNA reads TGTGCCAGTAGTCTCGTTCACGGAGAGGGCTACACCTTC.

This clone has just a few counts. The chain recombines TRBV19 with TRBJ2-2; 7 nucleotides match TRBD1. With 6 bases clipped from V and 1 base from J, the junction kept 5 bases outside the gene matches. This CDR3 has 15 residues. CDR1 LNHDA and CDR2 SQIVND come from the germline V gene (reference sequence). The CDR3 loop reads CASRRTGVNTGELFF. Written as DNA, the CDR3 is TGTGCCAGTAGACGTACAGGGGTGAACACCGGGGAGCTGTTTTTT.

This sequence joins TRBV11-3 and TRBJ2-6, with a possible D match to TRBD1 (5 bases). The CDR3 consists of 15 residues. The germline gives CDR1 SGHNT, CDR2 YENEEA. V lost 5 bases and J 0 bases, leaving 8 bases between the germline ends. CDR3 sequence (DNA): TGTGCCAGCAGCATCGACAGCTCTGGGGCCAACGTCCTGACTTTC. This translates into CASSIDSSGANVLTF.

This chain connects TRBV6-5 to TRBJ1-4; a weak D match, TRBD1 (5 bases). The CDR3 has 16 amino acids. V lost 2 bases to trimming and J lost 5 bases, with 15 bases between them. Germline V gene sequence: CDR1 MNHEY, CDR2 SVGAGI. The CDR3 is CASSYGAGQGNEKLFF. CDR3 nucleotide sequence: TGTGCCAGCAGTTACGGTGCAGGGCAGGGAAATGAAAAACTGTTTTTT.

This clone has more than one count but fewer than ten. The gene calls are TRBV6-5 and TRBJ1-4; TRBD1 agrees at 7 bases. The CDR3 runs to 13 residues. The ends lost 6 bases at V and 12 bases at J; junction bases unmatched: 10. The germline CDR1 and CDR2 sequences are MNHEY and SVGAGI. Written as DNA, the CDR3 is TGTGCCAGCAGGGGACAGATCCCTGGGGAACTGTTTTTT. Encoded protein: CASRGQIPGELFF.

This clone was seen just once. V is TRBV2 and J is TRBJ1-2; no clear D gene. Germline-derived CDR1 and CDR2 are SNHLY and FYNNEI. Trimming removed 3 bases from V and 5 bases from J, with 10 bases in between. The CDR3 has 13 amino acids. The CDR3 nucleotides read TGTGCCAGCAGTGAGATTTCCGGGTATGGCTACACCTTC. Translating it yields CASSEISGYGYTF.

This clone was counted a few times. Here the CDR3 DNA reads TGTGCCAGCAGGGAAGGGACATTCCACGAGCAGTACTTC. Protein sequence: CASREGTFHEQYF. The V call is TRBV6-5, the J call TRBJ2-7; D might be TRBD1 (6 bases). Per the germline V gene, CDR1 is MNHEY and CDR2 is SVGAGI. CDR3 length: 13 amino acids. Deletions cut 6 bases from V and 5 bases from J, with 14 bases between.

This clone was recorded only once. This chain joins TRBV15 and TRBJ2-7, with a tentative D call TRBD2 (6 bases). V lost 0 bases and J 2 bases, leaving 14 bases between the germline ends. Germline CDR1 reads LNHNV; CDR2 reads YYDKDF (reference sequence). The CDR3 runs to 16 residues. CDR3 bases: TGTGCCACCAGCAGAGAGTCCGGGGGTTCGCCCTACGAGCAGTACTTC. Protein sequence: CATSRESGGSPYEQYF.

The CDR3 DNA is TGTGCCAGCAGAACGGAGGTCCGGACAGCAAATGAGCAGTACTTC. Residues: CASRTEVRTANEQYF. The chain joins TRBV5-6 to TRBJ2-7; TRBD1 might be the D (6 bases). Per germline, CDR1 SGHDT and CDR2 YYEEEE. CDR3 length equals 15 residues. Trimming stripped 5 bases from V and 7 bases from J, with 22 bases between. Based on the CDR3 plus reference TRBV5-6 and TRBJ2-7, the full variable domain is DAGVTQSPTHLIKTRGQQVTLRCSPKSGHDTVSWYQQALGQGPQFIFQYYEEEERQRGNFPDRFSGHQFPNYSSELNVNALLLGDSALYLCASRTEVRTANEQYFGPGTRLTVT.

CDR3 region: CASSGGQPQHF. The CDR3 DNA reads TGTGCCAGCAGTGGGGGGCAGCCCCAGCATTTT. The rearrangement links TRBV6-5 to TRBJ1-5; weak D call: TRBD1 (5 bases). Germline V gives CDR1 MNHEY, CDR2 SVGAGI. Deletions cut 5 bases from V and 7 bases from J, with 6 bases between. This CDR3 is built from 11 residues.

This clone was seen only once. This sequence joins TRBV11-3 and TRBJ2-2; 9 bases line up with TRBD1. Germline V CDR1 and CDR2: SGHNT, YENEEA. J was trimmed by 6 bases and V by 7 bases; bases with no gene match: 12. There are 16 residues in the CDR3. The CDR3 spells CASTLGTGLGSGELFF. The CDR3 nucleotides are TGTGCCAGCACCCTTGGGACAGGGCTGGGATCCGGGGAGCTGTTTTTT. The variable domain in full, with the rest retrieved from reference TRBV11-3 and TRBJ2-2, is EAGVVQSPRYKIIEKKQPVAFWCNPISGHNTLYWYLQNLGQGPELLIRYENEEAVDDSQLPKDRFSAERLKGVDSTLKIQPAELGDSAVYLCASTLGTGLGSGELFFGEGSRLTVL.